Listed below are T cell receptor beta chains from one sample, sequenced in a study of control samples from healthy donors and cancer patients. Repertoires were generated with immunoSEQ multiplex PCR, while TCRdb's copy carries only in-frame clones and drops some. Of about 150,000 clones in the sample, 93% were seen once. The sample was blood. The receptors were sampled from a man aged 18 to 30 in good health. Each CDR3 is given with its conserved first and last residue. A D gene is named only where the DNA matches it firmly. Size values are once, few and many counts, or a class for expanded clones, and some rows have none.

CDR3aa: CASSFGPGQRVEKLFF
CDR3nt: NA
d_gene: NA
j_gene: TRBJ1-4
abundance: NA
v_gene: TRBV13

CDR3aa: CASSIPGGNSPLHF
CDR3nt: TGTGCCAGTAGTATTCCGGGCGGTAATTCACCCCTCCACTTT
d_gene: NA
j_gene: TRBJ1-6
abundance: NA
v_gene: TRBV19

CDR3aa: CASSLSYRGQETQYF
CDR3nt: TGTGCCAGCAGTTTATCGTACAGGGGGCAAGAGACCCAGTACTTC
d_gene: TRBD1
j_gene: TRBJ2-5
abundance: NA
v_gene: TRBV27

CDR3aa: CASSYGGRKEDTQYF
CDR3nt: TGTGCCAGCAGCTACGGCGGAAGGAAAGAAGATACGCAGTATTTT
d_gene: NA
j_gene: TRBJ2-3
abundance: once
v_gene: TRBV4-2

CDR3aa: CASSLGWGWEQYF
CDR3nt: TGTGCCAGCAGCTTGGGGTGGGGCTGGGAGCAGTACTTC
d_gene: NA
j_gene: TRBJ2-7
abundance: NA
v_gene: TRBV5-6

CDR3aa: CASSYTSDRGETQYF
CDR3nt: TGTGCCAGCAGTTACACCTCCGACAGGGGGGAGACCCAGTACTTC
d_gene: TRBD1
j_gene: TRBJ2-5
abundance: once
v_gene: TRBV6-5

CDR3aa: CASSHSAYEQYF
CDR3nt: TGTGCCAGCAGCCACAGCGCCTACGAGCAGTACTTC
d_gene: NA
j_gene: TRBJ2-7
abundance: NA
v_gene: TRBV14

CDR3aa: CASSEAYGYTF
CDR3nt: TGTGCCAGCAGTGAAGCCTATGGCTACACCTTC
d_gene: NA
j_gene: TRBJ1-2
abundance: few
v_gene: TRBV2

CDR3aa: CASSLFSGSSYNEQFF
CDR3nt: TGTGCCAGCAGCCTCTTTAGCGGGAGCTCCTACAATGAGCAGTTCTTC
d_gene: TRBD2
j_gene: TRBJ2-1
abundance: NA
v_gene: TRBV11-3

CDR3aa: CASQGTVGEKLFF
CDR3nt: TGCGCCAGCCAAGGGACAGTCGGTGAAAAACTGTTTTTT
d_gene: TRBD1
j_gene: TRBJ1-4
abundance: NA
v_gene: TRBV10-2

CDR3aa: CASSQDMREEAFF
CDR3nt: TGTGCCAGCAGCCAAGATATGCGGGAAGAAGCTTTCTTT
d_gene: NA
j_gene: TRBJ1-1
abundance: NA
v_gene: TRBV3-1/TRBV3-2

CDR3aa: CASSLGAANSGNTIYF
CDR3nt: TGTGCCAGCAGCTTAGGGGCAGCAAACTCTGGAAACACCATATATTTT
d_gene: NA
j_gene: TRBJ1-3
abundance: NA
v_gene: TRBV7-2

CDR3aa: CSVDTVFGTQYF
CDR3nt: TGCAGCGTTGACACCGTATTTGGGACCCAGTACTTC
d_gene: NA
j_gene: TRBJ2-5
abundance: NA
v_gene: TRBV29-1

CDR3aa: CASSQKNRVDEQYF
CDR3nt: TGTGCCAGCAGCCAAAAAAACAGGGTGGACGAGCAGTACTTC
d_gene: NA
j_gene: TRBJ2-7
abundance: NA
v_gene: TRBV14

CDR3aa: CASSRDRHYGYTF
CDR3nt: TGTGCCAGCAGCCGGGACAGGCATTATGGCTACACCTTC
d_gene: TRBD1
j_gene: TRBJ1-2
abundance: NA
v_gene: TRBV6-5

CDR3aa: CASSLRAGGGNTEAFF
CDR3nt: TGTGCCAGCAGTTTAAGAGCCGGAGGGGGGAACACTGAAGCTTTCTTT
d_gene: NA
j_gene: TRBJ1-1
abundance: once
v_gene: TRBV28

CDR3aa: CAWSGSGGGDYYEQYF
CDR3nt: TGTGCCTGGAGTGGAAGCGGAGGGGGCGATTACTACGAGCAGTACTTC
d_gene: NA
j_gene: TRBJ2-7
abundance: NA
v_gene: TRBV30

CDR3aa: CASSSSLTGWREQYF
CDR3nt: TGTGCCAGCAGTTCCTCTTTGACAGGGTGGCGCGAGCAGTACTTC
d_gene: TRBD1
j_gene: TRBJ2-7
abundance: once
v_gene: TRBV28

CDR3aa: CASTGQVGNSPLHF
CDR3nt: TGTGCCAGCACCGGACAGGTGGGGAATTCACCCCTCCACTTT
d_gene: TRBD1
j_gene: TRBJ1-6
abundance: few
v_gene: TRBV7-2

CDR3aa: CSARSQETQYF
CDR3nt: TGCAGTGCTAGATCCCAAGAGACCCAGTACTTC
d_gene: NA
j_gene: TRBJ2-5
abundance: NA
v_gene: TRBV20-1

CDR3aa: CASSPPRGTF
CDR3nt: TGTGCCAGCAGCCCCCCTCGGGGCACCTTC
d_gene: NA
j_gene: TRBJ1-2
abundance: NA
v_gene: TRBV7-9

CDR3aa: CASSQELSQGARAKNIQYF
CDR3nt: TGCGCCAGCAGCCAAGAATTGTCACAGGGGGCTCGCGCCAAAAACATTCAGTACTTC
d_gene: TRBD1
j_gene: TRBJ2-4
abundance: NA
v_gene: TRBV4-3

CDR3aa: CASRKTTNANTGELFF
CDR3nt: TGTGCCAGTAGGAAAACGACTAACGCGAACACCGGGGAGCTGTTTTTT
d_gene: NA
j_gene: TRBJ2-2
abundance: once
v_gene: TRBV19

CDR3aa: CASSQVRREVEGGELFF
CDR3nt: TGCGCCAGCAGCCAAGTTAGGCGGGAGGTAGAAGGGGGGGAGCTGTTTTTT
d_gene: TRBD2
j_gene: TRBJ2-2
abundance: NA
v_gene: TRBV4-1